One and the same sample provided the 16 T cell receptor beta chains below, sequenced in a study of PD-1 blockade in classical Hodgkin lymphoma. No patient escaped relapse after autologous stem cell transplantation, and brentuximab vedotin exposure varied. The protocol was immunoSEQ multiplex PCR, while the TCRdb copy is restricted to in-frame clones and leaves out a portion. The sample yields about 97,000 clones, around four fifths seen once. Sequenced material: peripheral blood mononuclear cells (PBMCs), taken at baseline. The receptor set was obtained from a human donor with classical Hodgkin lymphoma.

The DNA for the CDR3 is TGTGCCAGCAGCCGGGGGACAGGGCCCGCCGACGAGCAGTACTTC. As protein: CASSRGTGPADEQYF. The chain recombines TRBV7-7 with TRBJ2-7; 9 bases map to TRBD1. V lost 5 bases, J lost 5 bases, and 10 bases stayed unmatched. The germline V gene encodes CDR1 SSHAT and CDR2 FNYEAQ (reference sequence). The CDR3 covers 15 residues. The whole variable domain, filled in from reference TRBV7-7 and TRBJ2-7, reads GAGVSQSPRYKVTKRGQDVTLRCDPISSHATLYWYQQALGQGPEFLTYFNYEAQPDKSGLPSDRFSAERPEGSISTLTIQRTEQRDSAMYRCASSRGTGPADEQYFGPGTRLTVT.

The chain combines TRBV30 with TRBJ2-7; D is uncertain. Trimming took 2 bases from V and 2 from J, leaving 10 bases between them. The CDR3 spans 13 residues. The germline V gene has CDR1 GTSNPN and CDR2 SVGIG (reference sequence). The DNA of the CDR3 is TGTGCCTGGAGTCCAGGTATAACCTACGAGCAGTACTTC. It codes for CAWSPGITYEQYF.

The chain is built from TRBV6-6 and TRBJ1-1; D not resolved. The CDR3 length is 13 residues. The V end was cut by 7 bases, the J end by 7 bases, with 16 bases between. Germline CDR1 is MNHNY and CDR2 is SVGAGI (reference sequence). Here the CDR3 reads CASIRTQASEAFF. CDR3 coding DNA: TGTGCCAGCATCCGGACCCAGGCAAGTGAAGCTTTCTTT.

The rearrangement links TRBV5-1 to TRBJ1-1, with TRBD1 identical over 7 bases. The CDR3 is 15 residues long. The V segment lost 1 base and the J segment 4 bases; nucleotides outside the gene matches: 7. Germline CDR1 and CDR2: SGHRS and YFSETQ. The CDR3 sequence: CASSLFAQGGTEAFF. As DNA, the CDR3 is TGCGCCAGCAGCTTGTTCGCTCAGGGGGGCACTGAAGCTTTCTTT. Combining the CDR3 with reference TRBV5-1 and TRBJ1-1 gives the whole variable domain KAGVTQTPRYLIKTRGQQVTLSCSPISGHRSVSWYQQTPGQGLQFLFEYFSETQRNKGNFPGRFSGRQFSNSRSEMNVSTLELGDSALYLCASSLFAQGGTEAFFGQGTRLTVV.

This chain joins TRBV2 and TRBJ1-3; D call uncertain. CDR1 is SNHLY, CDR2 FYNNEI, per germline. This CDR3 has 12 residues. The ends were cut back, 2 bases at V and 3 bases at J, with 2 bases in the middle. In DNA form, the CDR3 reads TGTGCCAGCAGTGAAAGTGGAAACACCATATATTTT. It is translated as CASSESGNTIYF.

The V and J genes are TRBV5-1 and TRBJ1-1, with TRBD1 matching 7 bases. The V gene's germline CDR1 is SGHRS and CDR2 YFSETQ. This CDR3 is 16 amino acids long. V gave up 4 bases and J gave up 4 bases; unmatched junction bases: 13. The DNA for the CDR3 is TGCGCCAGCAGCCCGGGAGGTCCGGGACAGACCACTGAAGCTTTCTTT. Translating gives CASSPGGPGQTTEAFF.

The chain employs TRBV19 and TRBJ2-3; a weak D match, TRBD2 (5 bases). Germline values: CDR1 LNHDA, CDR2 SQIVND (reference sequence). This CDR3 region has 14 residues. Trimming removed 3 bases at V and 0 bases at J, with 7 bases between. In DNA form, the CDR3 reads TGTGCCAGTAGTATTGGGGAGAGCACAGATACGCAGTATTTT. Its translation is CASSIGESTDTQYF.

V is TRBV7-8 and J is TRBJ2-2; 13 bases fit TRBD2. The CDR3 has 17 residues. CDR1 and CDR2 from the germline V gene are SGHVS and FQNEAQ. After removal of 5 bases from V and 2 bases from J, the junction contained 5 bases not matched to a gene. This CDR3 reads CASSLPGLAGNTGELFF. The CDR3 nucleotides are TGTGCCAGCAGCCTCCCGGGACTAGCGGGAAACACCGGGGAGCTGTTTTTT. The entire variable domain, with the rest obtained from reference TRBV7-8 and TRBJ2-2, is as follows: GAGVSQSPRYKVAKRGQDVALRCDPISGHVSLFWYQQALGQGPEFLTYFQNEAQLDKSGLPSDRFFAERPEGSVSTLKIQRTQQEDSAVYLCASSLPGLAGNTGELFFGEGSRLTVL.

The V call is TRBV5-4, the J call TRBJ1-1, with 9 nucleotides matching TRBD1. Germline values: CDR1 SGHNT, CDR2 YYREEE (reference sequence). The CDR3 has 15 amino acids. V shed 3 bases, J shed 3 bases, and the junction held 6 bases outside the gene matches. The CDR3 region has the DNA TGTGCCAGCAGCTACCCGACAGGGGGTGACACTGAAGCTTTCTTT. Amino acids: CASSYPTGGDTEAFF.

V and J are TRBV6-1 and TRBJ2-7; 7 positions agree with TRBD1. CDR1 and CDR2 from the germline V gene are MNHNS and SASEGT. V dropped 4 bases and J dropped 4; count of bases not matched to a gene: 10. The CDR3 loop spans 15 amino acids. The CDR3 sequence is CASSVDPGTDYEQYF. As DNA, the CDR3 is TGTGCCAGCAGTGTCGACCCCGGGACAGATTACGAGCAGTACTTC.

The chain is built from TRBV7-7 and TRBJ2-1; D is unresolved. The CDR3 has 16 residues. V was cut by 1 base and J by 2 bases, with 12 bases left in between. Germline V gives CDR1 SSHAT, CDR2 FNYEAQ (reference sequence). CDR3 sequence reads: CASSLGSPGPYNEQFF. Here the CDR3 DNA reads TGTGCCAGCAGCTTAGGAAGTCCTGGCCCCTACAATGAGCAGTTCTTC.

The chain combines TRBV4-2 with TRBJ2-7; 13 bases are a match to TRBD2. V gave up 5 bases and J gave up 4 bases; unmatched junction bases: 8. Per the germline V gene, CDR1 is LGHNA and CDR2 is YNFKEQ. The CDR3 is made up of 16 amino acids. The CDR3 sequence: CASSVERGLAGYEQYF. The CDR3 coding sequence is TGTGCCAGCAGCGTGGAGCGGGGACTAGCGGGATACGAGCAGTACTTC.

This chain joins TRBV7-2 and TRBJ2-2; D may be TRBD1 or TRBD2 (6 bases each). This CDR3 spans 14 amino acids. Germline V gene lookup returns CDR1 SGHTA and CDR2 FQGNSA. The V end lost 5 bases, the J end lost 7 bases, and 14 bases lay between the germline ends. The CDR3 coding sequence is TGTGCCAGCAGCCCAAGGGGGGAGAGCGGGGAGCTGTTTTTT. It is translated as CASSPRGESGELFF.

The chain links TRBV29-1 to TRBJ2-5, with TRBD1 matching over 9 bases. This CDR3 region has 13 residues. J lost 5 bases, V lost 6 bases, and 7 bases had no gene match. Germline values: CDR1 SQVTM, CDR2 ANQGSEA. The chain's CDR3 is CSVTGQGTETQYF. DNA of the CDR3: TGCAGCGTGACGGGACAGGGTACCGAGACCCAGTACTTC.

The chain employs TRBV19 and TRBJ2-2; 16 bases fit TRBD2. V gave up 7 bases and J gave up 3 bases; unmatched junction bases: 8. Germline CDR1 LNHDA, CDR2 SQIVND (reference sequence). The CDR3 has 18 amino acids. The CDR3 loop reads CASKGGLAGGKYTGELFF. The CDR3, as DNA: TGTGCCAGTAAGGGGGGACTAGCGGGAGGGAAGTACACCGGGGAGCTGTTTTTT.

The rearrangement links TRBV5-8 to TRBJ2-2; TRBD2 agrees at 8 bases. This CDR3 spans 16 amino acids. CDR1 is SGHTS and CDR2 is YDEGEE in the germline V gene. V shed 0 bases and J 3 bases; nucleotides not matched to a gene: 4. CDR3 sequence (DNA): TGTGCCAGCAGCTTGGAGCGGGAGCTTTACACCGGGGAGCTGTTTTTT. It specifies CASSLERELYTGELFF.